This TCR beta chain derives from a study of PD-1 blockade in classical Hodgkin lymphoma. General study findings and limits: Newly diagnosed patients had baseline TCR diversity that was reportedly lower than that of healthy donors. The diversity seen at baseline in complete responders resembled that of newly diagnosed patients.

Data came from immunoSEQ multiplex PCR; TCRdb stores just in-frame clones and leaves some out. The data contain roughly 55,000 clones, over 70% of them seen just once; the ten biggest clones take up 16%. No patient escaped relapse after autologous stem cell transplantation, and brentuximab vedotin exposure varied. Turning to this clone: Its antigen is still unknown.

The length of the CDR3 is 14 residues. With 0 bases removed from V and 7 bases from J, the gap between germline ends came to 14 bases. Germline loops: CDR1 SGHDT, CDR2 YYEEEE. This receptor was identified in a human donor with classical Hodgkin lymphoma. The material sequenced was peripheral blood mononuclear cells (PBMCs), taken at baseline. This rearrangement joins TRBV5-6 to TRBJ2-7, with D perhaps matching TRBD2 (6 bases). The CDR3 DNA follows: TGTGCCAGCAGCTTGGGTCCAGGACGGGGGGAGCAGTACTTC. This sequence encodes CASSLGPGRGEQYF.